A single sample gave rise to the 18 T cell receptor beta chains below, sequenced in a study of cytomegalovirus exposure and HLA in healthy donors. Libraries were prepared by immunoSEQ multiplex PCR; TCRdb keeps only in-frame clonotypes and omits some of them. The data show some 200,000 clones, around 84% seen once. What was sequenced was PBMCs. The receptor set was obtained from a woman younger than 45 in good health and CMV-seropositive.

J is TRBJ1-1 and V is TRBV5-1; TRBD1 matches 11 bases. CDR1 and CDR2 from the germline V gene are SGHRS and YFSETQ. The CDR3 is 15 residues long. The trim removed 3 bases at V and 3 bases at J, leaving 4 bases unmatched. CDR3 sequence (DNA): TGCGCCAGCAGCTGGACAGGGGGCGCCGACACTGAAGCTTTCTTT. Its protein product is CASSWTGGADTEAFF.

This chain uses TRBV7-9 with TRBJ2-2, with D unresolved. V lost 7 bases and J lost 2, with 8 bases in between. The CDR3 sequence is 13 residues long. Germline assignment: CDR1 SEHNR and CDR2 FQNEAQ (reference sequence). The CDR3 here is CASKFINTGELFF. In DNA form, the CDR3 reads TGTGCCAGCAAATTTATAAACACCGGGGAGCTGTTTTTT.

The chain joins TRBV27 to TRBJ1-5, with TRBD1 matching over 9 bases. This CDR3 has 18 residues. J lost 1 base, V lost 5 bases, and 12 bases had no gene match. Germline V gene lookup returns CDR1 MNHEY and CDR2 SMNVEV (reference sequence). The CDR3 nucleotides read TGTGCCAGCAGTGAGACCGGGACAGGGATTGTCAGCAATCAGCCCCAGCATTTT. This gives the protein CASSETGTGIVSNQPQHF.

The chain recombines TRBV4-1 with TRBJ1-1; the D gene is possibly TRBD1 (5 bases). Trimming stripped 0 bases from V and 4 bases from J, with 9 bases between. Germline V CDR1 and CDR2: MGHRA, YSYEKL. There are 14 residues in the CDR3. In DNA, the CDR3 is TGCGCCAGCAGCCAAGACGACAGCCTCACTGAAGCTTTCTTT. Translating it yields CASSQDDSLTEAFF.

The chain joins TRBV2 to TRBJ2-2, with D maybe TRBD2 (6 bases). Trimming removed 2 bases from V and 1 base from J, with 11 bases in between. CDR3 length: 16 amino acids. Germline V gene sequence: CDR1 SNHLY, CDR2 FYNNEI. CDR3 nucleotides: TGTGCCAGCAGTGAATTCCGACTAGGGAACACCGGGGAGCTGTTTTTT. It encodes CASSEFRLGNTGELFF.

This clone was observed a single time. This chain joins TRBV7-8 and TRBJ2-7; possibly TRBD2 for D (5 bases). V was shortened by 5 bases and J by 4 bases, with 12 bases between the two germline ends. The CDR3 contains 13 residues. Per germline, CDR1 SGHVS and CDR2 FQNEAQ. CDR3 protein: CASSTGLQYEQYF. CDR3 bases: TGTGCCAGCAGCACCGGACTGCAATACGAGCAGTACTTC.

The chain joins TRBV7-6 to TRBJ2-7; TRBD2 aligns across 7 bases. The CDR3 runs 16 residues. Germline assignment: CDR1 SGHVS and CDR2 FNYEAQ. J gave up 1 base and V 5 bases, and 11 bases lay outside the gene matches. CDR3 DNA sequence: TGTGCCAGCAGCCCCCGGGGTAGCGGGCTATCCTACGAGCAGTACTTC. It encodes CASSPRGSGLSYEQYF.

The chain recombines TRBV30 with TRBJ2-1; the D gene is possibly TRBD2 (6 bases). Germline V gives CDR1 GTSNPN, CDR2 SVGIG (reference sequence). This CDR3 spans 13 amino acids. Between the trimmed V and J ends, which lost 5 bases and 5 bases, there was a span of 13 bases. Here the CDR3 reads CAWASGPHNEQFF. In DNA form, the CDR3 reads TGTGCCTGGGCAAGCGGGCCACACAATGAGCAGTTCTTC.

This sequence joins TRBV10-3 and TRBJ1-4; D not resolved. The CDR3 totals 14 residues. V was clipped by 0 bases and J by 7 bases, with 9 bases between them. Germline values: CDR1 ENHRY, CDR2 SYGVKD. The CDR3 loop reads CAISESSLSEKLFF. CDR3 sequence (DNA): TGTGCCATCAGTGAGTCGAGCCTCTCTGAAAAACTGTTTTTT.

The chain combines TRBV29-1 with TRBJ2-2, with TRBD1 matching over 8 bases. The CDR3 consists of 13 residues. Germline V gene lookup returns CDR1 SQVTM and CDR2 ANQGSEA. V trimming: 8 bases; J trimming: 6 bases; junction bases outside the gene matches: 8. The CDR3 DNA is TGCAGCCACTTGGACAGGGAGGCCGGGGAGCTGTTTTTT. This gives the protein CSHLDREAGELFF.

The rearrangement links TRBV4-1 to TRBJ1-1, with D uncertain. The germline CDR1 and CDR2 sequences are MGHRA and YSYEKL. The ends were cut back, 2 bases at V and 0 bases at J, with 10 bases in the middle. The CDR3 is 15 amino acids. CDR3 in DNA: TGCGCCAGCAGCCAACTAGTCCCGATGAACACTGAAGCTTTCTTT. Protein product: CASSQLVPMNTEAFF.

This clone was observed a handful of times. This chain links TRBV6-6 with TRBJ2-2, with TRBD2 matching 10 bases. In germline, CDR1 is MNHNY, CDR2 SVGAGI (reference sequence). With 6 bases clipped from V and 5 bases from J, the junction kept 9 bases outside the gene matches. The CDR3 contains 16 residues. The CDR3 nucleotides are TGTGCCAGCAGACCCCCTAGCGGGAGTGTTACCGGGGAGCTGTTTTTT. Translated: CASRPPSGSVTGELFF.

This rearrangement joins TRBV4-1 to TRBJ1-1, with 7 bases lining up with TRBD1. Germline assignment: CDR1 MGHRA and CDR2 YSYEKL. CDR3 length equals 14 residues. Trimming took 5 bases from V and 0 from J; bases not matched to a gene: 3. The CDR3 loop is CASSWGQLNTEAFF. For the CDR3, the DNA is TGCGCCAGCAGCTGGGGACAGTTGAACACTGAAGCTTTCTTT.

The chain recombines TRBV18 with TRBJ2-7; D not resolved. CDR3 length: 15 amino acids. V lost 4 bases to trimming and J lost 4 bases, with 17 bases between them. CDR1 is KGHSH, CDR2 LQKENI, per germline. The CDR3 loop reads CASSQPATTGYEQYF. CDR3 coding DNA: TGTGCCAGCTCACAACCCGCCACGACGGGTTACGAGCAGTACTTC.

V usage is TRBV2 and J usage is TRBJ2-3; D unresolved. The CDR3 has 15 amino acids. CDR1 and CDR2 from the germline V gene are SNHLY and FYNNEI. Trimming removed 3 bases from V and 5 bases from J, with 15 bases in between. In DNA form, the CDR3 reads TGTGCCAGCAGTGATCAGCACAGTCAGGTAGATACGCAGTATTTT. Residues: CASSDQHSQVDTQYF.

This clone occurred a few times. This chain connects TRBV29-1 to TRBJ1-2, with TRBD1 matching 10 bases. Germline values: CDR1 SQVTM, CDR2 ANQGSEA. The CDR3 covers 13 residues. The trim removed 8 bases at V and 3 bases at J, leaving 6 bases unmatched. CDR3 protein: CSIGTGEDYGYTF. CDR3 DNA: TGCAGCATCGGGACAGGGGAGGACTATGGCTACACCTTC.

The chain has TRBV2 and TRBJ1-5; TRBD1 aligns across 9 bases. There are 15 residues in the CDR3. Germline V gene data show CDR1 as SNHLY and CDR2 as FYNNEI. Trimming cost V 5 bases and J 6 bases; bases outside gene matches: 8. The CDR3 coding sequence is TGTGCCAGCAGTTACAGGGGGCGTATTGGTCAGCCCCAGCATTTT. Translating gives CASSYRGRIGQPQHF.

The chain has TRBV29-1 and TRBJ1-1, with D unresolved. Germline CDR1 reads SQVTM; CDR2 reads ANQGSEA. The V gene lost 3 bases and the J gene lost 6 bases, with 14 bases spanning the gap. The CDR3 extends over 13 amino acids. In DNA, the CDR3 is TGCAGCGTTGAGCTGGGATCCGGGGCTGAAGCTTTCTTT. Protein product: CSVELGSGAEAFF.